Listed here are 22 T cell receptor beta chains from one sample, sequenced in a study of T cells after yellow fever vaccination. TCRdb independently ran MiXCR on the 5' RACE reads; one entry per CDR3 protein. The repertoire has over 300,000 distinct CDR3 sequences, around 3.6% of them found once; the top ten carry 23%. Sequenced material: PBMCs, taken on the day of the yellow fever booster vaccination. The source is a man aged 18 to 30 who received the YFV17D yellow fever vaccine.

The gene calls are TRBV12-3 or TRBV12-4 and TRBJ2-1; D gene uncertain. The CDR3 runs 19 residues. V gave up 5 bases and J gave up 0 bases, with 23 bases separating them. The CDR3 DNA is TGTGCCAGCAGTCCTTGGGCAGGCCGTTGGTATAGCTCCTACAATGAGCAGTTCTTC. The encoded protein is CASSPWAGRWYSSYNEQFF.

This clonotype was recorded a few times. The rearrangement uses TRBV7-2 and TRBJ2-7; 8 bases are shared with TRBD2. Unmatched junction bases numbered 4, after V lost 4 bases and J lost 2 bases. The V gene's germline CDR1 is SGHTA and CDR2 FQGNSA. This CDR3 is built from 14 residues. The CDR3 region is CASSSFGGAYEQYF. The DNA for the CDR3 is TGTGCCAGCAGCTCCTTCGGGGGGGCCTACGAGCAGTACTTC.

The sample holds many counts of this clonotype. CDR3 sequence: CASSLFQARGGDNEQFF. In DNA, the CDR3 is TGTGCCAGCAGCTTATTTCAGGCTAGGGGGGGCGACAATGAGCAGTTCTTC. The chain has TRBV11-2 and TRBJ2-1; D might be TRBD2 (7 bases). The CDR3 covers 17 residues. In germline, CDR1 is SGHAT, CDR2 FQNNGV. Trimming removed 2 bases at V and 5 bases at J, with 19 bases between.

This clonotype has a count of ten or more. This chain joins TRBV5-6 and TRBJ1-2; 11 bases fit TRBD1. This CDR3 has 15 amino acids. Trimming cost V 3 bases and J 6 bases; bases outside gene matches: 7. Germline V gene lookup returns CDR1 SGHDT and CDR2 YYEEEE. CDR3 region: CASSWGDRGTHGYTF. The CDR3, as DNA: TGTGCCAGCAGCTGGGGGGACAGGGGGACTCATGGCTACACCTTC.

This clonotype occurred a few times. The V call is TRBV6-1, the J call TRBJ1-3; no definite D call. Germline V gives CDR1 MNHNS, CDR2 SASEGT. V was clipped by 8 bases and J by 0 bases, with 8 bases between them. CDR3 length: 13 residues. This chain's CDR3 is CASRQDSGNTIYF. As DNA, the CDR3 is TGTGCCAGCCGACAAGACTCTGGAAACACCATATATTTT.

This rearrangement joins TRBV5-4 to TRBJ2-2; weak D call: TRBD2 (5 bases). CDR3 length equals 13 residues. Germline loops: CDR1 SGHNT, CDR2 YYREEE (reference sequence). Trimming removed 5 bases at V and 3 bases at J, with 8 bases between. The CDR3 spells CASRRGYTGELFF. Here the CDR3 DNA reads TGTGCCAGCAGACGGGGATACACCGGGGAGCTGTTTTTT.

This clonotype was detected ten times or more. This chain connects TRBV11-2 to TRBJ2-4; TRBD2 matches at 10 bases. There are 16 residues in the CDR3. Germline V gene lookup returns CDR1 SGHAT and CDR2 FQNNGV. With 5 bases clipped from V and 0 bases from J, the junction kept 4 bases outside the gene matches. The CDR3 nucleotides are TGTGCCAGCAGCAAACTAGCGGGACCAGCCAAAAACATTCAGTACTTC. Protein product: CASSKLAGPAKNIQYF.

This clonotype has more than one count but fewer than ten. The chain uses TRBV9 and TRBJ2-5; D possibly matches TRBD1 or TRBD2 (5 bases each). Per the germline V gene, CDR1 is SGDLS and CDR2 is YYNGEE. The CDR3 spans 15 residues. V shed 4 bases and J shed 5 bases, with 18 bases lying between them. The DNA of the CDR3 is TGTGCCAGCAGCAAAAGTCCGGGACCCAGGGAGACCCAGTACTTC. Residues: CASSKSPGPRETQYF.

This clonotype has at least ten counts. V and J are TRBV7-2 and TRBJ2-3; 9 bases fit TRBD2. V lost 2 bases and J lost 6; bases outside the gene matches: 9. Germline loops: CDR1 SGHTA, CDR2 FQGNSA. This CDR3 is built from 16 residues. CDR3 DNA sequence: TGTGCCAGCAGCTTACTAGCGGGGACGACCACGGATACGCAGTATTTT. This gives the protein CASSLLAGTTTDTQYF.

The rearrangement uses TRBV20-1 and TRBJ1-2; 9 nucleotides match TRBD1. The CDR3 extends over 13 amino acids. Germline lookup yields CDR1 DFQATT and CDR2 SNEGSKA (reference sequence). V gave up 5 bases and J gave up 6 bases; unmatched junction bases: 7. The CDR3 protein is CSAPGQGRNGYTF. DNA of the CDR3: TGCAGTGCTCCAGGACAGGGGAGGAATGGCTACACCTTC.

This clonotype was detected many times. This chain links TRBV7-9 with TRBJ1-1; maybe TRBD1 (6 bases). There are 13 residues in the CDR3. V dropped 6 bases and J dropped 3 bases, with 11 bases sitting between them. Germline V gene data show CDR1 as SEHNR and CDR2 as FQNEAQ (reference sequence). CDR3 nucleotides: TGTGCCAGCAGATCCGAGGGGGACACTGAAGCTTTCTTT. The encoded protein is CASRSEGDTEAFF.

The gene calls are TRBV20-1 and TRBJ2-7, with TRBD1 identical over 9 bases. Germline V gene sequence: CDR1 DFQATT, CDR2 SNEGSKA (reference sequence). V trimming: 5 bases; J trimming: 4 bases; junction bases outside the gene matches: 9. CDR3 length: 14 residues. As DNA, the CDR3 is TGCAGTGCTCAAACAGGGGGCGATTATTACGAGCAGTACTTC. This gives the protein CSAQTGGDYYEQYF.

This clonotype showed up just a few times. CDR3 DNA: TGTGCCAGCAGGAGACCGGGATCTAACACAGATACGCAGTATTTT. It encodes CASRRPGSNTDTQYF. The chain joins TRBV12-3 or TRBV12-4 to TRBJ2-3, with D perhaps TRBD2 (5 bases). V was trimmed by 6 bases and J by 2 bases, leaving 15 bases between them. The CDR3 loop spans 15 amino acids.

This clonotype was observed many times. The chain joins TRBV5-1 to TRBJ1-2, with TRBD1 matching 9 bases. This CDR3 is 15 amino acids long. CDR1 and CDR2 (germline): SGHRS, YFSETQ. The V segment lost 4 bases and the J segment 4 bases; nucleotides outside the gene matches: 8. CDR3 sequence: CASSHGQGKGYGYTF. The CDR3 DNA reads TGCGCCAGCAGCCATGGACAGGGGAAAGGCTATGGCTACACCTTC.

This chain connects TRBV6-5 to TRBJ2-5, with 11 bases aligning to TRBD2. This CDR3 has 16 residues. The ends lost 11 bases at V and 4 bases at J; junction bases unmatched: 15. CDR1 MNHEY and CDR2 SVGAGI come from the germline V gene. CDR3 amino acids: CASDPSGGSRRETQYF. In DNA, the CDR3 is TGTGCCTCCGACCCTAGCGGGGGGTCCCGGAGAGAGACCCAGTACTTC.

The sample holds many counts of this clonotype. J is TRBJ2-7 and V is TRBV6-6; D is possibly TRBD2 (6 bases). The CDR3 covers 14 residues. The ends were cut back, 0 bases at V and 4 bases at J, with 10 bases in the middle. In germline, CDR1 is MNHNY, CDR2 SVGAGI (reference sequence). CDR3 loop: CASSYSEGQYEQYV. The CDR3 DNA reads as TGTGCCAGCAGTTACTCGGAGGGGCAGTACGAGCAGTACGTC.

This clonotype was seen ten or more times. The chain combines TRBV5-1 with TRBJ2-7; TRBD1 agrees at 9 bases. The ends lost 3 bases at V and 11 bases at J; junction bases unmatched: 9. The CDR3 length is 13 residues. The germline gives CDR1 SGHRS, CDR2 YFSETQ. CDR3 coding DNA: TGCGCCAGCAGCTCCGGTACCGACAGGGGGAAGTACTTC. Protein sequence: CASSSGTDRGKYF.

The chain is built from TRBV4-1 and TRBJ2-2; 9 positions agree with TRBD1. Germline CDR1 reads MGHRA; CDR2 reads YSYEKL. The V segment lost 1 base and the J segment 6 bases; nucleotides outside the gene matches: 3. The CDR3 length is 15 residues. CDR3 in amino acids: CASSQGTGVPGELFF. The CDR3 region has the DNA TGCGCCAGCAGCCAAGGGACAGGGGTTCCCGGGGAGCTGTTTTTT.

The chain combines TRBV10-3 with TRBJ1-5; possible D gene TRBD1, 6 bases. CDR1 ENHRY and CDR2 SYGVKD come from the germline V gene. The CDR3 has 13 amino acids. The V and J ends lost 3 bases and 8 bases respectively, with 11 bases between them. The CDR3 sequence: CAISDRGFEPQHF. The CDR3 DNA is TGTGCCATCAGTGATAGGGGGTTTGAGCCCCAGCATTTT.

This clonotype was detected many times. As DNA, the CDR3 is TGTGCCAGCAGCCCGACAGGGGCGGGGAATGAAAAACTGTTTTTT. Protein: CASSPTGAGNEKLFF. The chain employs TRBV7-9 and TRBJ1-4, with 8 bases lining up with TRBD1. With 5 bases clipped from V and 5 bases from J, the junction kept 7 bases outside the gene matches. Germline CDR1 SEHNR, CDR2 FQNEAQ (reference sequence). There are 15 residues in the CDR3.

This clonotype was seen a handful of times. The rearrangement joins TRBV4-3 to TRBJ1-6; no clear D gene. Per the germline V gene, CDR1 is LGHNA and CDR2 is YSLEER. Trimming shortened V by 0 bases and J by 8 bases, and 14 bases separated the two germline ends. The CDR3 is 16 residues long. DNA of the CDR3: TGCGCCAGCAGCCAAGATAGAGGAGGGAACGATTCACCCCTCCACTTT. This sequence encodes CASSQDRGGNDSPLHF.

This clonotype was counted many times. This chain links TRBV11-2 with TRBJ2-2; 7 bases map to TRBD1. Trimming at V came to 7 bases and at J to 7 bases, leaving 9 bases not matched to a gene. The CDR3 extends over 14 amino acids. CDR1 SGHAT and CDR2 FQNNGV come from the germline V gene. The CDR3 sequence: CASTGTVGIGELFF. The CDR3 nucleotides are TGTGCCAGCACCGGGACAGTTGGGATCGGGGAGCTGTTTTTT. Using reference TRBV11-2 and TRBJ2-2 for the parts outside the CDR3, the full variable domain is EAGVAQSPRYKIIEKRQSVAFWCNPISGHATLYWYQQILGQGPKLLIQFQNNGVVDDSQLPKDRFSAERLKGVDSTLKIQPAKLEDSAVYLCASTGTVGIGELFFGEGSRLTVL.